This TCR beta chain was sequenced during a study of shared clonotypes between healthy human individuals (dated by TCRdb to 2020 to 2022). Notes on the research overall: A few men and a couple of women, aged 18 to 49 years, made up the cohort. For each donor, three plates each were used for CD4 naive and CD4 memory, two plates were used for CD8 naive, and one plate was used for CD8 memory. The study deeply sequenced blood TCR repertoires of about 5 healthy adults to estimate repertoire size and the extent of clonotype sharing between individuals. Different laboratories and diverse techniques were used to prepare libraries and sequence TCR repertoires, to increase sequencing depth and limit assay-specific biases. Leukapheresis yielded between about 0.94 and 9 billion PBMCs per donor.

A note on this clone: Its specific antigen is unknown. No much larger clonotype is one base removed from it; base qualities were not supplied.

Study-wide findings and limitations: Only blood was sampled, and tissue TCR repertoires likely differ from those in blood. Compared with non-shared clonotypes, the clonotypes found in all four sorted-subset donors had higher generation probabilities. Pairwise subsampling indicated that sequencing depth was expected to affect the degree of clonotype sharing among donors. Around 5.4% of naive CD4, around 4% of naive CD8, approximately 2% of memory CD4, and around 0.4% of memory CD8 clonotypes were shared across several donors. Naive subsets generally had larger estimated clonotype richness than memory subsets did. Because the study included a small number of donors, the genetic and exposure-history diversity represented was limited. Incomplete sequencing was indicated by rarefaction of sorted-subset datasets, despite the large sequencing depth.

Using the deep immunoSEQ assay, multiplex PCR amplified TCR CDR3 regions from genomic DNA. For each cell subset, the extracted genomic DNA was distributed evenly across all wells of several immunoSEQ 96-well plates, and each plate served as one replicate. Each replicate PCR for sorted subsets received about 0.2 ug genomic DNA, equal to roughly 30,000 T cell genomes. The purified libraries were quantified using a Qubit 3.0 fluorometer, sized with a Bioanalyzer 2100, and then quantified again using the KAPA Library Quantification kit. Every immunoSEQ 96-well plate was sequenced on a separate single-read 150-cycle Illumina NextSeq 550 flow cell. The original methods were these. Because the immunoSEQ output held only junctional sequences and lacked quality scores, the filtering could not match the filtering applied to full-length reads. To assign V/J genes and CDR3, sequences were annotated using PyIR, a Python wrapper for IgBLAST v1.9, with IMGT germline references. Reads were filtered out if the reads had weak V/J assignments (E-value above 1e-6), no CDR3, stop codons, out-of-frame junctions, or ambiguous translated residues. V3J clonotypes were defined as sequences sharing an identical inferred V gene, J gene, and CDR3 amino acid sequence. Percentage overlap between repertoires was calculated by dividing the number of shared unique clonotypes by the size of the smaller repertoire. Richness of each repertoire was evaluated using RTK rarefaction, the Chao1 estimator, and Recon v2.1 estimates of unobserved clonotypes. OLGA was used to compute generation probabilities for all TCRbeta clonotypes that the gDNA method yielded from a handful of donors. TCRdb holds this immuneACCESS table with in-frame rearrangements only. Some clones are missing; in checked studies, unresolved V genes explain under half, and the rest has no known cause. Clone size and the V and J calls come from that table; the DNA yielded D and trimming. The sample table shows about 2 million clones, and approximately 95% are seen once. The ten most abundant clones make up roughly 1% of the sample.

CD8 naive samples consisted of CD45RO-negative cells that were positively selected for CCR7, yielding a CD45RA+CCR7+ population without TemRA cells. The donors were healthy, HIV-negative adults who had no recently reported acute infections or vaccinations. Only Caucasian adults living in Nashville, Tennessee, USA were represented among the donors. Blood was collected by leukapheresis, and PBMCs were isolated by Ficoll-Histopaque density gradient centrifugation and then cryopreserved in liquid nitrogen vapor phase. Analytical flow cytometry was used to check the purity and quantity of every magnetically sorted T cell population. Each sorted fraction had its genomic DNA isolated and then quantified by UV absorbance on a Nanodrop 2000c. Material: naive CD8+ T cells sorted from blood. The sample's cell subset or site label, decoded: CD45RA+CCR7+. This receptor was taken from a man between 18 and 35 years old in good health.

The DNA sequence follows: TGTGCCAGCAGTGAGCGGGACAGGGTAGGTGAAGCTTTCTTT. This sequence encodes CASSERDRVGEAFF. The chain employs TRBV6-4 and TRBJ1-1; 9 junctional bases match TRBD1. For this chain, trimming is 3 bases at the V end and 7 bases at the J end, and the number of junction bases without a gene match is 6. CDR3 length: 14 amino acids, cysteine to phenylalanine. The retained sequence is limited to the CDR3, 42 bases, with the frame set at the first base. Per the germline V gene, MRHNA is the CDR1 and SNTAGT is the CDR2.